This entry features one T cell receptor (beta chain) sequence. The antigen remains unidentified. This sample is drawn from a study of cytomegalovirus exposure and HLA in healthy donors. Study-level background: A later analysis reported the same platform for the roughly 120 validation repertoires and the roughly 630 first-cohort repertoires. Study findings and constraints: Cytomegalovirus status, reportedly, was diagnosed with high specificity and sensitivity by the classifier. The authors confirmed in vitro that a few CMV-associated chains were specific for CMV antigens.

Produced via immunoSEQ multiplex PCR; TCRdb's table is partial and in-frame only. The table has about 79,000 clones, 80% to 95% seen once. This CDR3 has 16 amino acids. Germline lookup yields CDR1 MNHNY and CDR2 SVGAGI (reference sequence). Between the trimmed V and J ends, which lost 3 bases and 0 bases, there was a span of 12 bases. V and J are TRBV6-6 and TRBJ1-3; D is uncertain. This clonotype was sampled from a woman under 40 in good health and CMV-seronegative. Input material: PBMCs. The CDR3 DNA sequence: TGTGCCAGCAGTTATCAGGAACTCCACTCTGGAAACACCATATATTTT. It codes for CASSYQELHSGNTIYF.